The rows below give T cell receptor beta chains drawn from one sample of a study of metastatic and nonmetastatic thyroid tumors. TCRdb re-called clones via MiXCR from the PCR reads. The repertoire holds around 24,000 clones, with 10% to 15% as singletons. Specimen: blood. These receptors came from a female donor with papillary thyroid cancer or a benign thyroid nodule (not recorded which). Some clones in this sample may be carry-over from other donors' samples. Each CDR3 is given with its conserved first and last residue. The order of the fields is clone size, J gene, V gene, D gene, CDR3 DNA, CDR3 protein. The D gene is left open where the match is weak. The size field reads once, few, many, or a class for an expanded clone.

few,TRBJ2-3,TRBV6-4,NA,TGTGCCAGCAGTGACTCGGTCAGGGGGGGAGATACGCAGTATTTT,CASSDSVRGGDTQYF
many,TRBJ2-2,TRBV6-1,TRBD1,TGTGCCAGCACTTGGACAGGCCCGAACACCGGGGAGCTGTTTTTT,CASTWTGPNTGELFF
many,TRBJ2-1,TRBV19,NA,TGTGCCAGTAGTATAGTTGGGACAATCTCCTACAATGAGCAGTTCTTC,CASSIVGTISYNEQFF
many,TRBJ2-1,TRBV5-1,TRBD2,TGCGCCAGGATGCCCGAACTAGCGTCATCCATCTCCTACAATGAGCAGTTCTTC,CARMPELASSISYNEQFF
once,TRBJ1-5,TRBV20-1,NA,TGCAGTGCTACCGCCGCAAATAGCCTGTATCAGCGCGAGCATTTT,CSATAANSLYQREHF
many,TRBJ2-7,TRBV2,NA,TGTGCCAGCAGGGGGGGAATGGACAGGACCCTCTCCTACGAGCAGTACTTC,CASRGGMDRTLSYEQYF
many,TRBJ1-5,TRBV7-8,TRBD1,TGTGCCAGCAGCTTAGTACAGGGGATAGATCAGCCCCAGCATTTT,CASSLVQGIDQPQHF
many,TRBJ1-5,TRBV4-1,TRBD1,TGCGCCAGCAGCCAGGTGACAGGGTCGAATCAGCCCCAGCATTTT,CASSQVTGSNQPQHF
many,TRBJ2-2,TRBV12-3/TRBV12-4,NA,TGTGCCAGCAGTTTGGGAGGTACCGGGGAGCTGTTTTTT,CASSLGGTGELFF
few,TRBJ1-2,TRBV6-1,NA,TGTGCCAGCAGCGGACCCTCTCAGGCTAACAACTATGGCTACACCTTC,CASSGPSQANNYGYTF
many,TRBJ1-5,TRBV12-3/TRBV12-4,NA,TGTGCCAGCAGTTTCTCCAGGGATGGCAATCAGCCCCAGCATTTT,CASSFSRDGNQPQHF